The clone carrying this T cell receptor beta chain has ten or more counts. Its antigen is not identified. The CDR3 runs 15 residues. The ends were cut back, 3 bases at V and 0 bases at J, with 8 bases in the middle. CDR1 is SGHTA and CDR2 is FQGNSA in the germline V gene. The sample is drawn from a study of T-cell reconstitution after alpha-beta-depleted transplantation in children. Study-level findings and limits: The high TCRbeta diversity at day 60 in some patients came from surviving recipient T cells and thymic progenitors. Reported findings indicate that, about two months after transplant, alpha-beta T cells came from several hundred expanded clones, which were derived from non-depleted graft cells. T-cell counts and diversity were attributed mostly to newly produced T cells one year after transplant.

Preparing the TCRbeta library involved the use of unique molecular identifiers. TCRdb reprocessed the PCR reads with MiXCR, giving one entry per CDR3 protein. The table shows more than 25,000 distinct CDR3 sequences, with around 6.3% occurring only once. The TCR sequence derives from a male patient under 18 who had a stem cell transplant for acute myeloid leukemia, so the T cells may come from the graft donor. V is TRBV7-2 and J is TRBJ1-4; D not certain. The specimen was PBMCs, mostly from graft donor cells, collected 180 days after TCRalphabeta/CD19-depleted stem cell transplant. This CDR3 is CASSLHAPTNEKLFF. The CDR3 DNA follows: TGTGCCAGCAGCTTGCACGCCCCAACTAATGAAAAACTGTTTTTT.